Listed below are T cell receptor beta chains from one sample, sequenced in a study of blood T cell repertoires in COVID-19. Sequencing used immunoSEQ multiplex PCR; TCRdb keeps in-frame clones, though not all of them. The table includes 250,000 to 400,000 clones, about nine tenths detected once. The sample consisted of peripheral blood. These receptors originate from a woman aged 25 to 39 with COVID-19, enrolled during active disease. CDR3s leave out the opening cysteine and the closing phenylalanine or tryptophan.

v_gene	j_gene	CDR3aa
TRBV5-1	TRBJ2-1	ASSTGPNSYNEQF
TRBV14	TRBJ1-6	ASSQERVSPLH
TRBV4-2	TRBJ2-2	ASSTNLRGTGELF
TRBV25-1	TRBJ2-7	ASSEGEEVAVRY
TRBV18	TRBJ1-1	ASSPGQGFGEAF
TRBV21-1	TRBJ1-2	ASSNPLLDSWSNYGYT
TRBV10-2	TRBJ1-2	ASSESWTGGRRGYT
TRBV30	TRBJ1-1	AWSGGQGTSEAF
TRBV20-1	TRBJ1-1	SITGMF
TRBV2	TRBJ2-5	ASLPDGGWETQY
TRBV5-1	TRBJ1-1	ASSLWTGTAMNTEAF
TRBV7-9	TRBJ1-2	ASTTGGNYGYT
TRBV2	TRBJ1-4	ASRGQGEGEKLF
TRBV5-1	TRBJ1-6	ASSLGQGAASPLH
TRBV7-3	TRBJ2-3	ASSLNRDLSDTQY
TRBV4-1	TRBJ1-1	ASSRTGQSDTEAF
TRBV5-1	TRBJ2-1	ASSFTRGGLDEQF
TRBV6-5	TRBJ1-6	ASSYSKTGGLSPLH
TRBV27	TRBJ1-2	ASGRGPEGYT
TRBV19	TRBJ2-5	ATRAQSRETQY
TRBV9	TRBJ2-1	ASSFRLTNNEQF
TRBV5-1	TRBJ2-1	ASSPVTVVGNEQF
TRBV13	TRBJ1-5	ASSLSSGNQPQH
TRBV7-3	TRBJ1-1	ASSLTRTNTEAF
TRBV7-2	TRBJ1-5	ASSLGDGRAMPQH
TRBV20-1	TRBJ1-4	SALSDEKLF
TRBV4-2	TRBJ2-1	ASSQDSGGAYNEQF
TRBV14	TRBJ2-1	ASSEGTSGSEQF
TRBV24-1	TRBJ2-2	ATSGGGRGELF
TRBV6-5	TRBJ1-3	ASSYRQESSGNTIY
TRBV5-1	TRBJ2-5	ASSPGGTGEETQY
TRBV6-4	TRBJ1-1	ASSTKLTGITEAF
TRBV2	TRBJ1-1	ASSSVGAGRRGRGTEAF
TRBV5-6	TRBJ2-5	ASTLRGIGTQY
TRBV2	TRBJ2-3	ASSAQTSGGVDTQY
TRBV6-6	TRBJ1-3	ASRTSSGNTIY
TRBV15	TRBJ1-3	ATSRERPGFGNTIY
TRBV7-9	TRBJ2-1	ASSVGTGVYNEQF
TRBV19	TRBJ1-3	ASSMRGNTIY
TRBV7-8	TRBJ1-3	ASSLTGVGNTIY
TRBV15	TRBJ2-7	ATSRGQTSYEQY
TRBV29-1	TRBJ2-1	SVEAIAGQRINEQF
TRBV18	TRBJ2-1	ASSLGTGVGEQF
TRBV5-8	TRBJ2-5	ASSPGGIAETQY
TRBV18	TRBJ1-5	ASSRGDRNQPQH
TRBV20-1	TRBJ2-3	SASKRGGTDTQY
TRBV15	TRBJ2-7	ATSAGVRDEQY
TRBV11-2	TRBJ1-1	GGGGNTEAF
TRBV7-8	TRBJ1-2	ASSLGQGNGYT
TRBV7-2	TRBJ1-1	ASRPTLWNTEAF
TRBV19	TRBJ1-2	ASSIGTAANYGYT
TRBV6-5	TRBJ2-2	ASRTGGTGELF
TRBV2	TRBJ1-5	ASSEESRGNQPQH
TRBV10-3	TRBJ2-3	AISESGRGRTDTQY
TRBV23-1	TRBJ1-1	ASSQQRQGTTEAF
TRBV2	TRBJ2-7	AMWTGYEQY
TRBV11-1	TRBJ2-4	ASSHGDRKNIQY
TRBV4-3	TRBJ1-1	ASSQGVANTEAF
TRBV7-9	TRBJ1-6	ASSLMGQPSPLH